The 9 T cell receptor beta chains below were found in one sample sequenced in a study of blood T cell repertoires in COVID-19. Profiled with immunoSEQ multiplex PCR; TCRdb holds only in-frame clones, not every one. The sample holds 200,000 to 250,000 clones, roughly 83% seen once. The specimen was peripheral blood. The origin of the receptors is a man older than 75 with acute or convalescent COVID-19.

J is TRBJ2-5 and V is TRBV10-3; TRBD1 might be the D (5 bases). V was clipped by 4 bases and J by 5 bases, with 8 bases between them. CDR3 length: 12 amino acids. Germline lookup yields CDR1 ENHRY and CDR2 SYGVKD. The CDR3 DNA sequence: TGTGCCATCAGTGCAGGGCCCGAGACCCAGTACTTC. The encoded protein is CAISAGPETQYF.

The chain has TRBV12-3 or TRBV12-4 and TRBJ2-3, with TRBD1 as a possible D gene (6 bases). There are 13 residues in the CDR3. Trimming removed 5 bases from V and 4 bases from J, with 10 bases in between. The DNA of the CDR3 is TGTGCCAGCAGTACCCGGACAGCAGATACGCAGTATTTT. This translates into CASSTRTADTQYF.

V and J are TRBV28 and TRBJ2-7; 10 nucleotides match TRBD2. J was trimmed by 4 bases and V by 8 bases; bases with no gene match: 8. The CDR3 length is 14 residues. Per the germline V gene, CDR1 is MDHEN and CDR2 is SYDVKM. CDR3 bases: TGTGCCAGCCTCCTAGCGGGAGCGCCGTACGAGCAGTACTTC. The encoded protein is CASLLAGAPYEQYF. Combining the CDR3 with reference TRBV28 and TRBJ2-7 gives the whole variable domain DVKVTQSSRYLVKRTGEKVFLECVQDMDHENMFWYRQDPGLGLRLIYFSYDVKMKEKGDIPEGYSVSREKKERFSLILESASTNQTSMYLCASLLAGAPYEQYFGPGTRLTVT.

The CDR3 loop is CASSQGTTKDTQYF. The CDR3 DNA sequence: TGTGCCAGCAGCCAAGGAACTACGAAAGATACGCAGTATTTT. This chain uses TRBV3-1 (or the pseudogene TRBV3-2) with TRBJ2-3; D is undetermined. There are 14 residues in the CDR3. Germline lookup yields CDR1 LGHDT and CDR2 YNNKEL (reference sequence). Trimming stripped 1 base from V and 5 bases from J, with 10 bases between.

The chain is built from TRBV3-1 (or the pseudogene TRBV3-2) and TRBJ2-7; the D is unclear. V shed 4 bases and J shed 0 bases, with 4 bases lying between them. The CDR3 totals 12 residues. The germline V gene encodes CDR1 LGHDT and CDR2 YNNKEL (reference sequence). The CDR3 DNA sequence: TGTGCCAGCAGCCGCAGCTCCTACGAGCAGTACTTC. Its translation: CASSRSSYEQYF.

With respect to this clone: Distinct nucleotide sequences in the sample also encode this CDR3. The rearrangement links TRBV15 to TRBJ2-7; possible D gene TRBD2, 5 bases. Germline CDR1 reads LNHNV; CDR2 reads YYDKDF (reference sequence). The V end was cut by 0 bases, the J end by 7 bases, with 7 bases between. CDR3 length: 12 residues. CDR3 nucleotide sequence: TGTGCCACCAGCAGAGATCGAGGGGAGCAGTACTTC. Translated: CATSRDRGEQYF.

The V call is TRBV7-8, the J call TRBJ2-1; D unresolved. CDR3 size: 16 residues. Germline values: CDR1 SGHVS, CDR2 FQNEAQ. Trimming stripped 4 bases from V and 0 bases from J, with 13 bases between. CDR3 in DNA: TGTGCCAGCAGCTCGGCGACTGCCAGCTCCTACAATGAGCAGTTCTTC. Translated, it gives CASSSATASSYNEQFF.

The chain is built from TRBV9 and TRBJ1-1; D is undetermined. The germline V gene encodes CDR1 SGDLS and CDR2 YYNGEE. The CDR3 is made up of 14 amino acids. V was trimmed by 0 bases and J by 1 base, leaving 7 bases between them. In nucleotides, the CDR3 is TGTGCCAGCAGCGTAGGCGCCGCGAACACTGAAGCTTTCTTT. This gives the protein CASSVGAANTEAFF. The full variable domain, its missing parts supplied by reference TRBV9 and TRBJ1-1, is DSGVTQTPKHLITATGQRVTLRCSPRSGDLSVYWYQQSLDQGLQFLIQYYNGEERAKGNILERFSAQQFPDLHSELNLSSLELGDSALYFCASSVGAANTEAFFGQGTRLTVV.

The CDR3 DNA follows: TGTGCCAGCAGCTTACTAGCACTCTTAAGCAATGAGCAGTTCTTC. Protein: CASSLLALLSNEQFF. This sequence joins TRBV7-9 and TRBJ2-1; tentative D call: TRBD2 (5 bases). Trimming stripped 2 bases from V and 6 bases from J, with 14 bases between. CDR3 length equals 15 residues. Germline-derived CDR1 and CDR2 are SEHNR and FQNEAQ (reference sequence).